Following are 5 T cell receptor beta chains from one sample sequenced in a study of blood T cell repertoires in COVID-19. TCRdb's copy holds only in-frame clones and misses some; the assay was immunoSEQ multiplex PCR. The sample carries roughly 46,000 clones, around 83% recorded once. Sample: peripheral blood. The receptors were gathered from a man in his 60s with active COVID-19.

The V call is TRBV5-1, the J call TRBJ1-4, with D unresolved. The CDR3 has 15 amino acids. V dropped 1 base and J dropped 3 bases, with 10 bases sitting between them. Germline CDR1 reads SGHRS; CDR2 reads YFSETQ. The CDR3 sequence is CASSLLSAPNEKLFF. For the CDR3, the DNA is TGCGCCAGCAGCTTGCTCAGCGCCCCTAATGAAAAACTGTTTTTT. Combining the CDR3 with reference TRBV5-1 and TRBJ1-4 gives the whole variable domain KAGVTQTPRYLIKTRGQQVTLSCSPISGHRSVSWYQQTPGQGLQFLFEYFSETQRNKGNFPGRFSGRQFSNSRSEMNVSTLELGDSALYLCASSLLSAPNEKLFFGSGTQLSVL.

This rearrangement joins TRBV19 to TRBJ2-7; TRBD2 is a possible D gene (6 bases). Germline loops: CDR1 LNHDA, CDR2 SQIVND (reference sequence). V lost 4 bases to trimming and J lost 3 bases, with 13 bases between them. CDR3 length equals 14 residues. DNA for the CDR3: TGTGCCAGTAGTACTCGCGGGGAGAGCTACGAGCAGTACTTC. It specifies CASSTRGESYEQYF.

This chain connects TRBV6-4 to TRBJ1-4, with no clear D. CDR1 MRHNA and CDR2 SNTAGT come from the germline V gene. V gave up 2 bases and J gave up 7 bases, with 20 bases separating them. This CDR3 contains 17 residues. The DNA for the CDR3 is TGTGCCAGCAGTGACCGACCCCTGGGCTCCGCGGGTGAAAAACTGTTTTTT. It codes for CASSDRPLGSAGEKLFF.

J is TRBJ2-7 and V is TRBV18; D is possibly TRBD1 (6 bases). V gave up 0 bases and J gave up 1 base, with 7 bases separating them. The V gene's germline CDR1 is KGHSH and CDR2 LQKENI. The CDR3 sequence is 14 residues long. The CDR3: CASSPPGTSYEQYF. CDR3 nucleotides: TGTGCCAGCTCACCACCAGGGACATCCTACGAGCAGTACTTC.

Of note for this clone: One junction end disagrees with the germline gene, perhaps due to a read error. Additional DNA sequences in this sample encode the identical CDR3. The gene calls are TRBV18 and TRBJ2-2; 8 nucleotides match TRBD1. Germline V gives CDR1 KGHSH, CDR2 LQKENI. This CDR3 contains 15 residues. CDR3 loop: CASSPPDRAGGELFF. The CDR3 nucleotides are TGTGCCAGCTCGCCACCGGACAGGGCCGGCGGGGAGCTGTTTTTT.